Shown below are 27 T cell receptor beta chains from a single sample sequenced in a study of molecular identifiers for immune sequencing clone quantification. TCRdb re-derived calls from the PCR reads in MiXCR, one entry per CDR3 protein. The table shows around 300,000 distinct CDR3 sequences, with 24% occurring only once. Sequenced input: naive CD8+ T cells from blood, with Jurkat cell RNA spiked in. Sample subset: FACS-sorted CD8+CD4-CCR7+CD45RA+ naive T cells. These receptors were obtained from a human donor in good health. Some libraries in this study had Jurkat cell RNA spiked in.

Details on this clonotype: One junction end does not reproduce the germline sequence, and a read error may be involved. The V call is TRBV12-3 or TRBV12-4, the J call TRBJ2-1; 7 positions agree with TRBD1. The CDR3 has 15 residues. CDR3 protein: CACSSRQGPYNEQFF. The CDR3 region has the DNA TGTGCCTGCAGTTCACGACAGGGCCCATACAATGAGCAGTTCTTC.

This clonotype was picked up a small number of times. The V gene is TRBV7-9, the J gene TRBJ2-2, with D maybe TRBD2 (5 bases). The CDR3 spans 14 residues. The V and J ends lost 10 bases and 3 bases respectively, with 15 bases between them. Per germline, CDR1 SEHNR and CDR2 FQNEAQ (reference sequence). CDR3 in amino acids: CAMLDSADTGELFF. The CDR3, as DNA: TGTGCCATGCTGGACTCCGCGGACACCGGGGAGCTGTTTTTT.

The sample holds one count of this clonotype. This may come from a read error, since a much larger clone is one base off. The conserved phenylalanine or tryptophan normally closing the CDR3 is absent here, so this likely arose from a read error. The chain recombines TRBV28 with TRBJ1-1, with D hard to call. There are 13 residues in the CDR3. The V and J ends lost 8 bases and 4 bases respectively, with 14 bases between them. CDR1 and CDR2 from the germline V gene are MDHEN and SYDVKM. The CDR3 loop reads CASWEVRGTEAFL. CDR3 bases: TGTGCCAGCTGGGAGGTCCGCGGCACTGAAGCTTTCCTT.

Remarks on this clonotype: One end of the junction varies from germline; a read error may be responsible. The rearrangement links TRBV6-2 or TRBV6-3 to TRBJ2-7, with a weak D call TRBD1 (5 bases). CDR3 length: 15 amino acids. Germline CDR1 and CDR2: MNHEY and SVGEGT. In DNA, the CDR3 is TGTGCCAGCGGTTACTCTCTTCAGGGAAACTACGAGCAGTACTTC. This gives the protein CASGYSLQGNYEQYF.

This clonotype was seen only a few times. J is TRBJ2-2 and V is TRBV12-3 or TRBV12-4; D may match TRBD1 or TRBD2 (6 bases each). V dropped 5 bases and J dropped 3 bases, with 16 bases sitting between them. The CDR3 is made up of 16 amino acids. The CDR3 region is CASSSRLEGDTGELFF. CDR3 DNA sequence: TGTGCCAGCAGTAGTCGTCTGGAGGGGGACACCGGGGAGCTGTTTTTT.

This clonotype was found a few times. The DNA for the CDR3 is TGCGCCAGCAGCCCCGACAGGCCGAACACCGGGGAGCTGTTTTTT. The encoded protein is CASSPDRPNTGELFF. This chain links TRBV5-1 with TRBJ2-2, with D possibly matching TRBD1 (6 bases). This CDR3 has 15 amino acids. Germline values: CDR1 SGHRS, CDR2 YFSETQ. V gave up 4 bases and J gave up 0 bases, with 10 bases separating them. Variable domain in full (rest from reference TRBV5-1 and TRBJ2-2): KAGVTQTPRYLIKTRGQQVTLSCSPISGHRSVSWYQQTPGQGLQFLFEYFSETQRNKGNFPGRFSGRQFSNSRSEMNVSTLELGDSALYLCASSPDRPNTGELFFGEGSRLTVL.

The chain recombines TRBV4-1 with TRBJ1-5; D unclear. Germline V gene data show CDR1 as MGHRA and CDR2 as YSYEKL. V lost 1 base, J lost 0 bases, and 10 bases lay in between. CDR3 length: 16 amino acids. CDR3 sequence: CASSQGGEYSNQPQHF. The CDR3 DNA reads TGCGCCAGCAGCCAAGGCGGGGAATATAGCAATCAGCCCCAGCATTTT.

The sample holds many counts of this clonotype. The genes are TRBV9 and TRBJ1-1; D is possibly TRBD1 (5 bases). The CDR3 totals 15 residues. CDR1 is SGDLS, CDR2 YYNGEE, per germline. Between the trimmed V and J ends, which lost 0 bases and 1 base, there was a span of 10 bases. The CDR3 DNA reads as TGTGCCAGCAGCGTAGCTTGGACACCGAACACTGAAGCTTTCTTT. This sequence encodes CASSVAWTPNTEAFF.

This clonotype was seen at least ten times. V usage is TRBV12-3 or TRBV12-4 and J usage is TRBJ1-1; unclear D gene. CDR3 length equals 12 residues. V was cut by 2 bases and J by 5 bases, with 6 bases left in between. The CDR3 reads CASSLWSTEAFF. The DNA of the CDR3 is TGTGCCAGCAGTTTATGGTCTACTGAAGCTTTCTTT.

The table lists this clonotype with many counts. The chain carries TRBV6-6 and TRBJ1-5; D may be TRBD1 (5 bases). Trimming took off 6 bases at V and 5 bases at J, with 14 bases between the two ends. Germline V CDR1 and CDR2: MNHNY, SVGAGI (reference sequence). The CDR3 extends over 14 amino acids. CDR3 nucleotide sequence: TGTGCCAGCAGATTAGAGGGGTCTTATCAGCCCCAGCATTTT. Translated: CASRLEGSYQPQHF.

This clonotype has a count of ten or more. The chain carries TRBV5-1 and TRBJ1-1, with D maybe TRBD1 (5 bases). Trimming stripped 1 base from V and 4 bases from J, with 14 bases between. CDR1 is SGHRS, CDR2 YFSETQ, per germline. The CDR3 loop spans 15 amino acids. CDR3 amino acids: CASSLNFNGATEAFF. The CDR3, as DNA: TGCGCCAGCAGCTTGAATTTTAATGGGGCCACTGAAGCTTTCTTT.

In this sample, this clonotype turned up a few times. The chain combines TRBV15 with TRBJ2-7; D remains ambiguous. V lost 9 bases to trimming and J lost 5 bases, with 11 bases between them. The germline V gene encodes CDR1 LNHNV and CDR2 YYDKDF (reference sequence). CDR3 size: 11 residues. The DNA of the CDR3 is TGTGCCACTCCACAGAGAAACGAGCAGTACTTC. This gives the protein CATPQRNEQYF. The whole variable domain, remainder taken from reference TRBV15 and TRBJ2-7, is DAMVIQNPRYQVTQFGKPVTLSCSQTLNHNVMYWYQQKSSQAPKLLFHYYDKDFNNEADTPDNFQSRRPNTSFCFLDIRSPGLGDTAMYLCATPQRNEQYFGPGTRLTVT.

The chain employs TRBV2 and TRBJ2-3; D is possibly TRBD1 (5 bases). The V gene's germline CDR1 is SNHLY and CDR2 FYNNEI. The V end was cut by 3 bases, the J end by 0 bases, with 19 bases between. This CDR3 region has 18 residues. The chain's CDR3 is CASSDARTLSFSTDTQYF. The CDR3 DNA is TGTGCCAGCAGTGATGCCCGGACACTCAGTTTTAGCACAGATACGCAGTATTTT.

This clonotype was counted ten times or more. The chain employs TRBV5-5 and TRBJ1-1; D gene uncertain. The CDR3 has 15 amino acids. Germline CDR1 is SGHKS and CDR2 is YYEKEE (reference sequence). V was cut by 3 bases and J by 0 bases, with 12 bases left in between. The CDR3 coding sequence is TGTGCCAGCAGCTCTTACACCTCTATGAACACTGAAGCTTTCTTT. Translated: CASSSYTSMNTEAFF.

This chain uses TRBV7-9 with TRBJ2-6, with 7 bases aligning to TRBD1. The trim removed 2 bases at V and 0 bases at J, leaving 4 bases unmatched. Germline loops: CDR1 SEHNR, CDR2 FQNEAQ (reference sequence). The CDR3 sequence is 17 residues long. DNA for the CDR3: TGTGCCAGCAGCTTACCGGGACAGTTCTCTGGGGCCAACGTCCTGACTTTC. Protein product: CASSLPGQFSGANVLTF.

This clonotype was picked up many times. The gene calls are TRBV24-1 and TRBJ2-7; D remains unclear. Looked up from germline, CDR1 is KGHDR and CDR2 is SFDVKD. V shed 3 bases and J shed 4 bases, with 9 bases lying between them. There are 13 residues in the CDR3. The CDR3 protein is CATSDPLGYEQYF. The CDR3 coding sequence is TGTGCCACCAGTGATCCCCTTGGGTACGAGCAGTACTTC.

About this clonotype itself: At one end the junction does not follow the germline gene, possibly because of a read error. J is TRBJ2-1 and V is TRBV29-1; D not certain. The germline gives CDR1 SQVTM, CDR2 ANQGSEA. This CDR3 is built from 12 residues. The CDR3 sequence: CSVPGLYNGQFF. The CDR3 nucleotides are TGCAGCGTCCCGGGCCTGTACAATGGGCAGTTCTTC.

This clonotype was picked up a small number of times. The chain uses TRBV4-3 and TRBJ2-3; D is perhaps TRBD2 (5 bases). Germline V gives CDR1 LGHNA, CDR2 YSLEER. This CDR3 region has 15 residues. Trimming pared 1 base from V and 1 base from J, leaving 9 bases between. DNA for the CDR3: TGCGCCAGCAGCCAAGGACGGGGAGGCACAGATACGCAGTATTTT. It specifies CASSQGRGGTDTQYF.

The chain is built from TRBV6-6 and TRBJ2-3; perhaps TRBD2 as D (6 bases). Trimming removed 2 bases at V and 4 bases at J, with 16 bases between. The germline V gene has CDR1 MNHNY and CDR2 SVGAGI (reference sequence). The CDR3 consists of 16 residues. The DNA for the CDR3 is TGTGCCAGCAGTTACGGTAGCAGGAGGGCCGCAGATACGCAGTATTTT. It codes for CASSYGSRRAADTQYF.

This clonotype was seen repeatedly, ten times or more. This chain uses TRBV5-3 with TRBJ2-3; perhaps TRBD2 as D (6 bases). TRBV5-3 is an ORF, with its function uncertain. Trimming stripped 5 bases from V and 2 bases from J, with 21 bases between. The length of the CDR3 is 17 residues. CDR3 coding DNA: TGTGCCAGAAGACTGCAGCAGGCGGGACTTCTCACAGATACGCAGTATTTT. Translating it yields CARRLQQAGLLTDTQYF.

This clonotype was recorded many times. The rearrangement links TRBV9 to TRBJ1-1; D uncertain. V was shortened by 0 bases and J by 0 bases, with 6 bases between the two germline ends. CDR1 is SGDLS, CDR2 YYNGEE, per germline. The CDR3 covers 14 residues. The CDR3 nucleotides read TGTGCCAGCAGCGTAGCTGAAGTGAACACTGAAGCTTTCTTT. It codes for CASSVAEVNTEAFF.

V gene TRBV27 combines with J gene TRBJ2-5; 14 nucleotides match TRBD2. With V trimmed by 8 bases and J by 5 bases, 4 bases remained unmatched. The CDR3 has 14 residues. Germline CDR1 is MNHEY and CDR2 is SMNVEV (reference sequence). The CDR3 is CASGLAGGVETQYF. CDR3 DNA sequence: TGTGCCAGCGGACTAGCGGGGGGCGTCGAGACCCAGTACTTC.

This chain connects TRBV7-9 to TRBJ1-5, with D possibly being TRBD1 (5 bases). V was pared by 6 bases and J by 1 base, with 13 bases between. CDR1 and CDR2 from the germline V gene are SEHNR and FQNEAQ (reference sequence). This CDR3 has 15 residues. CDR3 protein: CASSSDSDSNQPQHF. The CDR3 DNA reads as TGTGCCAGCAGTTCCGACAGTGACAGCAATCAGCCCCAGCATTTT.

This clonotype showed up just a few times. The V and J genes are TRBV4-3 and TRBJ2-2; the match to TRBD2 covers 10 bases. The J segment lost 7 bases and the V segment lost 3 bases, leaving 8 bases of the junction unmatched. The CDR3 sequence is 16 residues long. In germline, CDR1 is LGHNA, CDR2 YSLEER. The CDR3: CASSQYSGRANGELFF. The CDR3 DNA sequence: TGCGCCAGCAGCCAGTACAGCGGGAGGGCGAACGGGGAGCTGTTTTTT.

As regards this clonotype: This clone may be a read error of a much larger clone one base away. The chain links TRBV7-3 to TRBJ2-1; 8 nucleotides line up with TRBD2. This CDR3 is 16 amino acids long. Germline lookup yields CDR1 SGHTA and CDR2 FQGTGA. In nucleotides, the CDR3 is TGTGCCGGCAGCTTAAAGGCGGGAGGCTCCTACAATGAGCAGTTCTTC. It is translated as CAGSLKAGGSYNEQFF.

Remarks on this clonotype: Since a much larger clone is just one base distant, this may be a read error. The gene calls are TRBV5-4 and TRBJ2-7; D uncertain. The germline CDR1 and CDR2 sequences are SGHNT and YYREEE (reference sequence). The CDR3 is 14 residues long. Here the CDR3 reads CASSLGLTAYELYF. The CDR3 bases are TGTGCCAGCAGCTTGGGTCTCACAGCCTACGAGCTGTACTTC.

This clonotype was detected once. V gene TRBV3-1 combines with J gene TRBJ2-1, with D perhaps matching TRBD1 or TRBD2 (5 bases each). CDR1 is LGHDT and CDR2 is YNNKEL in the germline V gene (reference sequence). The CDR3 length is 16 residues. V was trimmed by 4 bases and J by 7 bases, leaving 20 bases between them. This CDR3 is CASSLHDYPPGNEQFF. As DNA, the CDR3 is TGTGCCAGCAGCCTCCATGACTATCCTCCAGGGAATGAGCAGTTCTTC.